The following is a TCR beta chain sequence with its context. The antigen remains undetermined. With 60 Vbeta and 13 Jbeta primers, the PCR was carried out. Profiled with immunoSEQ multiplex PCR; TCRdb holds only in-frame clones, not every one. The profile shows over 150,000 clones, under 80% of them singletons. This sample was taken from a study of cytomegalovirus exposure and HLA in healthy donors. Study-wide results and limits: Altogether, more than 150 TCR beta chains were recorded as cytomegalovirus-associated. The records held CMV serostatus as the only immune exposure information.

CDR1 and CDR2 (germline): ENHRY, SYGVKD. The CDR3 runs 15 residues. Unmatched junction bases numbered 3, after V lost 0 bases and J lost 4 bases. This TCR came from a man between 25 and 39 years old in good health and CMV-seronegative. The rearrangement joins TRBV10-3 to TRBJ2-3, with 8 nucleotides matching TRBD2. The sample was PBMCs. The CDR3: CAISESTSGSDTQYF. The CDR3 DNA reads TGTGCCATCAGTGAGTCTACTAGCGGATCAGATACGCAGTATTTT.